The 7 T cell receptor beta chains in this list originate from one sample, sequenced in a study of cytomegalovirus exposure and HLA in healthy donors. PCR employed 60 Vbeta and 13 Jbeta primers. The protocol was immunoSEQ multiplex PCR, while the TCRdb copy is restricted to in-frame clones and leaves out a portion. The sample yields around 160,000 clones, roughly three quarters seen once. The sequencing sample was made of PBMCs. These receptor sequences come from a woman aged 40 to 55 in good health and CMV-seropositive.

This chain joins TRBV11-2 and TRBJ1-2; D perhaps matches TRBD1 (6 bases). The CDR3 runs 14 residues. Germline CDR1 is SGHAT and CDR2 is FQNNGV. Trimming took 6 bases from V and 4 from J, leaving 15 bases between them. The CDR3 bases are TGTGCCAGCAGTAACAGGGACGGTGCCTATGGCTACACCTTC. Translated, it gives CASSNRDGAYGYTF.

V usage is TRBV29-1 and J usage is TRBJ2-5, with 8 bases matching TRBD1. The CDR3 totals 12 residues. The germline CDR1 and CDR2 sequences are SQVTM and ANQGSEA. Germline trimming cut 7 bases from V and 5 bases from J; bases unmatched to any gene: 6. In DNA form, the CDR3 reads TGCAGCGAGACAGGGGCGGGGGAGACCCAGTACTTC. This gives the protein CSETGAGETQYF.

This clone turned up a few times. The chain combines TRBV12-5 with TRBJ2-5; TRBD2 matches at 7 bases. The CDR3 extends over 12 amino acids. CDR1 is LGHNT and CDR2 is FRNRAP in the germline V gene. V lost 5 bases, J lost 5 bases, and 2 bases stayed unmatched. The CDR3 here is CASGEGGETQYF. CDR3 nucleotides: TGTGCTAGTGGTGAGGGAGGGGAGACCCAGTACTTC.

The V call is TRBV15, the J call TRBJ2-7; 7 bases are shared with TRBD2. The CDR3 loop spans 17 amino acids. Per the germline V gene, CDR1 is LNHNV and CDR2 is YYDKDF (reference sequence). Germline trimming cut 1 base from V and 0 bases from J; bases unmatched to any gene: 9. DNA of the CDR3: TGTGCCACCAGCAGAGCTTTGAGCGGGGCCCGCTCCTACGAGCAGTACTTC. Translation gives CATSRALSGARSYEQYF.

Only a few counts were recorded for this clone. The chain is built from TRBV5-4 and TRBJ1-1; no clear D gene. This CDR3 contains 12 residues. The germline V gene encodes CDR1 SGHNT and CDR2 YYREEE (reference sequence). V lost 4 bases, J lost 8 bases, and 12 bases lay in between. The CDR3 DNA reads TGTGCCAGCAGCAAATGGGAGCGGGAAGCTTTCTTT. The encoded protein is CASSKWEREAFF.

The CDR3 spells CASSTRGQGYTF. In nucleotides, the CDR3 is TGTGCCAGTAGTACCAGGGGGCAAGGCTACACCTTC. The rearrangement uses TRBV19 and TRBJ1-2; TRBD1 aligns across 8 bases. V shed 4 bases, J shed 8 bases, and the junction held 3 bases outside the gene matches. The germline CDR1 and CDR2 sequences are LNHDA and SQIVND (reference sequence). The CDR3 is made up of 12 amino acids.

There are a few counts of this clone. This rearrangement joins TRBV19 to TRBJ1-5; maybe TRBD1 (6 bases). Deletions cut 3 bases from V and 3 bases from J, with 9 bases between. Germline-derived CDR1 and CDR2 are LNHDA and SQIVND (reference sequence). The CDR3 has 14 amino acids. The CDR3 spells CASSMGANNQPQHF. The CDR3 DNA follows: TGTGCCAGTAGTATGGGGGCGAACAATCAGCCCCAGCATTTT.